This T cell receptor beta chain stems from a study of T cell clonotyping in hematopoietic cell transplantation. As for the study in general: Recipient samples before transplant were obtained post-cytoreduction.

Germline loops: CDR1 SNHLY, CDR2 FYNNEI. Trimming removed 6 bases at V and 3 bases at J, with 18 bases between. This CDR3 region has 16 residues. Profiling relied on immunoSEQ multiplex PCR, and the TCRdb table lists in-frame clones only, not all of them. The repertoire has tens of thousands of clones, 85% to 90% of them found once; the top ten carry just under 6%. The time point was: recipient sample about 28 days before transplant, after cytoreduction. Findings and limits, study-wide: CD4 and CD8 repertoire contributions could not be separated without sorting. At the given depth, recipient repertoires were over 95% de novo clonotypes.

This clone was seen only a few times. Antigen unknown. The material was peripheral blood mononuclear cells, obtained before stem cell transplant. The sequence was obtained from a man aged 55 to 70 with biphenotypic leukemia. Some clones in this sample may be carry-over from other donors' samples. The V and J genes are TRBV2 and TRBJ2-1; D may be TRBD2 (6 bases). The CDR3 nucleotides are TGTGCCAGCAGGGGGGGTAGCGGTGGGGGCTACAATGAGCAGTTCTTC. It encodes CASRGGSGGGYNEQFF.